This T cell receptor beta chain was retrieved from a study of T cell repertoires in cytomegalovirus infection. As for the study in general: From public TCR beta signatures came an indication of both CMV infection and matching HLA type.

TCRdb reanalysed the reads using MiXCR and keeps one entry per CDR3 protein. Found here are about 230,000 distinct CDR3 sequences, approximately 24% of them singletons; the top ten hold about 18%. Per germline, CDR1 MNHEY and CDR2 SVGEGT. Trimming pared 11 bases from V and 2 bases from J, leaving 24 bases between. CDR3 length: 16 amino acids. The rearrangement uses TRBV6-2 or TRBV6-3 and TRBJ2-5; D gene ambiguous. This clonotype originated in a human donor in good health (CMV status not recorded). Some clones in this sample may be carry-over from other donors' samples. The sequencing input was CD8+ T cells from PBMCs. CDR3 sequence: CAVLTPSRSSQETQYF. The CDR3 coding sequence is TGTGCCGTACTAACTCCGTCCAGATCATCACAAGAGACCCAGTACTTC.